These 27 T cell receptor beta chains were all obtained from the same sample, sequenced in a study of T cells in Graves' hyperthyroidism and ophthalmopathy. TCR beta CDR3 region amplification was performed from RNA transcripts. The primer set for the first-round RT-PCR of the TCR CDR3 was HTBI. TCRdb itself ran the multiplex PCR reads through MiXCR, one entry per CDR3 protein. The sample contains 500,000 to 750,000 distinct CDR3 sequences, approximately 15% of which appear only once. The sample taken for sequencing was blood. These receptor sequences come from a woman under 40 with Graves' hyperthyroidism.

This clonotype was seen a few times. The gene calls are TRBV6-6 and TRBJ2-3; 9 positions agree with TRBD2. The germline CDR1 and CDR2 sequences are MNHNY and SVGAGI (reference sequence). V lost 0 bases, J lost 5 bases, and 9 bases stayed unmatched. The CDR3 consists of 17 residues. The chain's CDR3 is CASSYSVGREGRDTQYF. The CDR3 DNA is TGTGCCAGCAGTTACTCCGTCGGGCGGGAGGGCCGAGATACGCAGTATTTT.

The chain's CDR3 is CASTLSGEITETQYF. As DNA, the CDR3 is TGCGCCAGCACCCTATCCGGGGAGATAACAGAGACCCAGTACTTC. The rearrangement links TRBV5-1 to TRBJ2-5; D perhaps matches TRBD2 (5 bases). Deletions cut 6 bases from V and 4 bases from J, with 19 bases between. The CDR3 is 15 residues long. The germline V gene encodes CDR1 SGHRS and CDR2 YFSETQ.

This clonotype was detected only a few times. V and J are TRBV14 and TRBJ2-3; D ambiguous. The germline gives CDR1 SGHDN, CDR2 FVKESK. The CDR3 is 15 residues long. V lost 3 bases, J lost 0 bases, and 10 bases lay in between. CDR3 loop: CASSHARSSTDTQYF. Written as DNA, the CDR3 is TGTGCCAGCAGCCATGCCCGATCTAGCACAGATACGCAGTATTTT.

This chain uses TRBV9 with TRBJ2-2, with unresolved D. CDR1 is SGDLS, CDR2 YYNGEE, per germline. V gave up 2 bases and J gave up 4 bases, with 12 bases separating them. The CDR3 is 15 amino acids. The CDR3 here is CASSVIPDITGELFF. As DNA, the CDR3 is TGTGCCAGCAGCGTTATCCCCGATATCACCGGGGAGCTGTTTTTT.

This clonotype was picked up one time. The CDR3 sequence: CASRIDATNEKLFF. In nucleotides, the CDR3 is TGTGCCAGTAGGATTGATGCAACTAATGAAAAACTGTTTTTT. V usage is TRBV19 and J usage is TRBJ1-4; D gene uncertain. This CDR3 contains 14 residues. V lost 6 bases and J 0 bases, leaving 8 bases between the germline ends. Germline CDR1 is LNHDA and CDR2 is SQIVND (reference sequence).

This clonotype was found many times. The chain uses TRBV12-3 or TRBV12-4 and TRBJ2-7, with 8 nucleotides matching TRBD2. With V trimmed by 3 bases and J by 0 bases, 4 bases remained unmatched. This CDR3 is 15 amino acids long. As DNA, the CDR3 is TGTGCCAGCAGTTTTGTGAGCGGGAGCTCCTACGAGCAGTACTTC. It translates to CASSFVSGSSYEQYF.

This clonotype was counted many times. The chain links TRBV5-1 to TRBJ1-1; D is unresolved. CDR3 length: 14 amino acids. With 0 bases removed from V and 1 base from J, the gap between germline ends came to 7 bases. Per the germline V gene, CDR1 is SGHRS and CDR2 is YFSETQ. CDR3 region: CASSLGTTNTEAFF. CDR3 sequence (DNA): TGCGCCAGCAGCTTGGGGACTACGAACACTGAAGCTTTCTTT.

Ten or more counts support this clonotype. The chain uses TRBV3-1 and TRBJ2-7; TRBD2 might be the D (6 bases). Germline V gene sequence: CDR1 LGHDT, CDR2 YNNKEL (reference sequence). CDR3 length equals 15 residues. The V gene lost 0 bases and the J gene lost 3 bases, with 12 bases spanning the gap. CDR3 DNA: TGTGCCAGCAGCCAAGATATGACGGACTACTACGAGCAGTACTTC. Translated, it gives CASSQDMTDYYEQYF.

In this sample, this clonotype turned up a few times. This chain joins TRBV30 and TRBJ2-2; D is perhaps TRBD1 or TRBD2 (6 bases each). V was cut by 5 bases and J by 0 bases, with 16 bases left in between. The CDR3 has 16 residues. The V gene's germline CDR1 is GTSNPN and CDR2 SVGIG (reference sequence). The CDR3 region has the DNA TGTGCCTGGGGAGGGGGGTCTACCCCGAACACCGGGGAGCTGTTTTTT. Translation: CAWGGGSTPNTGELFF. Full variable domain (rest looked up from reference TRBV30 and TRBJ2-2): SQTIHQWPATLVQPVGSPLSLECTVEGTSNPNLYWYRQAAGRGLQLLFYSVGIGQISSEVPQNLSASRPQDRQFILSSKKLLLSDSGFYLCAWGGGSTPNTGELFFGEGSRLTVL.

The sample holds many counts of this clonotype. The V gene is TRBV5-1, the J gene TRBJ1-5, with TRBD1 matching over 9 bases. Looked up from germline, CDR1 is SGHRS and CDR2 is YFSETQ. The V gene end was trimmed by 4 bases and the J gene end by 6 bases; junction bases not matched to a gene: 5. The CDR3 contains 14 residues. The CDR3 DNA reads as TGCGCCAGCAGCGAAGGACAGGGGATTCAGCCCCAGCATTTT. It codes for CASSEGQGIQPQHF. Together with reference TRBV5-1 and TRBJ1-5, the CDR3 gives the full variable domain: KAGVTQTPRYLIKTRGQQVTLSCSPISGHRSVSWYQQTPGQGLQFLFEYFSETQRNKGNFPGRFSGRQFSNSRSEMNVSTLELGDSALYLCASSEGQGIQPQHFGDGTRLSIL.

Worth noting for this clonotype: A much larger clone sits a single nucleotide away, making a read error possible. The rearrangement uses TRBV3-1 and TRBJ2-1; TRBD2 matches at 14 bases. Germline V CDR1 and CDR2: LGHDT, YNNKEL (reference sequence). This CDR3 contains 18 residues. V dropped 5 bases and J dropped 2; count of bases not matched to a gene: 8. The CDR3 reads CASSDPWTSGRTYNEQFF. CDR3 coding DNA: TGTGCCAGCAGCGATCCGTGGACTAGCGGGAGGACCTACAATGAGCAGTTCTTC.

This clonotype was observed a handful of times. This chain connects TRBV5-1 to TRBJ2-7; D unclear. The CDR3 contains 14 residues. Trimming pared 3 bases from V and 4 bases from J, leaving 14 bases between. Germline V CDR1 and CDR2: SGHRS, YFSETQ. Here the CDR3 reads CASSSRTDMYEQYF. The CDR3 nucleotides are TGCGCCAGCAGCTCGCGGACGGATATGTACGAGCAGTACTTC. Filled out from reference TRBV5-1 and TRBJ2-7, the complete variable domain reads KAGVTQTPRYLIKTRGQQVTLSCSPISGHRSVSWYQQTPGQGLQFLFEYFSETQRNKGNFPGRFSGRQFSNSRSEMNVSTLELGDSALYLCASSSRTDMYEQYFGPGTRLTVT.

This clonotype was detected many times. V is TRBV3-1 and J is TRBJ2-2; D is possibly TRBD2 (6 bases). Trimming removed 1 base from V and 5 bases from J, with 14 bases in between. The germline V gene encodes CDR1 LGHDT and CDR2 YNNKEL (reference sequence). The CDR3 covers 16 residues. The CDR3 coding sequence is TGTGCCAGCAGCCAAGGAGGAGCGGCGGGGACCGGGGAGCTGTTTTTT. This codes for CASSQGGAAGTGELFF.

This clonotype was counted ten times or more. The V and J genes are TRBV20-1 and TRBJ2-7, with TRBD2 matching 9 bases. In germline, CDR1 is DFQATT, CDR2 SNEGSKA (reference sequence). CDR3 length: 17 residues. The CDR3 loop reads CSLTKPKAGGMDYEQYF. In DNA, the CDR3 is TGCAGCCTAACCAAGCCTAAAGCGGGAGGTATGGACTACGAGCAGTACTTC.

This rearrangement joins TRBV6-5 to TRBJ2-3; a possible D gene is TRBD1 (5 bases). The germline V gene has CDR1 MNHEY and CDR2 SVGAGI. There are 13 residues in the CDR3. V lost 2 bases and J 5 bases, leaving 8 bases between the germline ends. Here the CDR3 reads CASSYETGDTQYF. The CDR3 coding sequence is TGTGCCAGCAGTTACGAAACAGGAGATACGCAGTATTTT.

This clonotype was seen repeatedly, ten times or more. At one end, the junction sequence differs from germline, possibly due to a read error. The rearrangement uses TRBV29-1 and TRBJ2-3, with D perhaps matching TRBD2 (6 bases). This CDR3 has 14 amino acids. Germline V gives CDR1 SQVTM, CDR2 ANQGSEA. CDR3 sequence reads: CSLDGTESTDTQYF. The CDR3 DNA reads TGCAGCCTTGACGGGACTGAGAGCACAGATACGCAGTATTTT.

This clonotype came up many times. V usage is TRBV3-1 and J usage is TRBJ1-1, with TRBD1 matching 7 bases. Unmatched junction bases numbered 2, after V lost 1 base and J lost 3 bases. Germline lookup yields CDR1 LGHDT and CDR2 YNNKEL (reference sequence). The CDR3 is 14 amino acids. CDR3 DNA: TGTGCCAGCAGCCAAGCTAGGGGGCACACTGAAGCTTTCTTT. Its protein product is CASSQARGHTEAFF. The full variable domain, rest sourced from reference TRBV3-1 and TRBJ1-1, is DTAVSQTPKYLVTQMGNDKSIKCEQNLGHDTMYWYKQDSKKFLKIMFSYNNKELIINETVPNRFSPKSPDKAHLNLHINSLELGDSAVYFCASSQARGHTEAFFGQGTRLTVV.

This clonotype showed up many times. The chain recombines TRBV3-1 with TRBJ2-3; the D is unclear. Germline CDR1 reads LGHDT; CDR2 reads YNNKEL (reference sequence). CDR3 size: 13 residues. V was cut by 1 base and J by 6 bases, with 8 bases left in between. CDR3 protein: CASSQVAVDTQYF. The CDR3 DNA follows: TGTGCCAGCAGCCAAGTAGCTGTGGATACGCAGTATTTT.

This clonotype showed up just a few times. This rearrangement joins TRBV30 to TRBJ2-7; 8 nucleotides align to TRBD2. This CDR3 is 15 amino acids long. V lost 0 bases to trimming and J lost 3 bases; unmatched junction nucleotides: 7. The germline V gene has CDR1 GTSNPN and CDR2 SVGIG (reference sequence). The CDR3 sequence: CAWSVVGRANYEQYF. CDR3 nucleotides: TGTGCCTGGAGTGTTGTCGGGAGGGCCAACTACGAGCAGTACTTC.

This clonotype was counted a few times. The chain employs TRBV5-1 and TRBJ2-3, with TRBD1 as a possible D gene (7 bases). The V gene's germline CDR1 is SGHRS and CDR2 YFSETQ. V was cut by 4 bases and J by 0 bases, with 18 bases left in between. The CDR3 is made up of 17 amino acids. The CDR3 here is CASSPLQGGRSTDTQYF. CDR3 DNA sequence: TGCGCCAGCAGCCCCCTTCAGGGGGGCCGCAGCACAGATACGCAGTATTTT.

At least ten counts were recorded for this clonotype. This chain uses TRBV20-1 with TRBJ1-4; tentatively, D is TRBD1 (6 bases). The CDR3 is 14 residues long. The germline CDR1 and CDR2 sequences are DFQATT and SNEGSKA (reference sequence). Trimming shortened V by 0 bases and J by 7 bases, and 12 bases separated the two germline ends. Here the CDR3 DNA reads TGCAGTGCTAGAGATTGGGGGGCGCCTGAAAAACTGTTTTTT. Amino acids: CSARDWGAPEKLFF.

The J gene is TRBJ2-5, the V gene TRBV29-1; 10 bases match TRBD2. CDR1 SQVTM and CDR2 ANQGSEA come from the germline V gene. J gave up 0 bases and V 3 bases, and 7 bases lay outside the gene matches. CDR3 length: 16 residues. The CDR3: CSVEASGSGYQETQYF. The CDR3 DNA sequence: TGCAGCGTTGAGGCTAGCGGGAGTGGGTACCAAGAGACCCAGTACTTC. The complete variable domain, with remaining parts taken from reference TRBV29-1 and TRBJ2-5, reads SAVISQKPSRDICQRGTSLTIQCQVDSQVTMMFWYRQQPGQSLTLIATANQGSEATYESGFVIDKFPISRPNLTFSTLTVSNMSPEDSSIYLCSVEASGSGYQETQYFGPGTRLLVL.

The chain uses TRBV6-5 and TRBJ2-7; D is ambiguous. The CDR3 has 14 amino acids. Trimming left V 2 bases short and J 2 bases short, with 10 bases between. Germline CDR1 MNHEY, CDR2 SVGAGI. The CDR3 nucleotides read TGTGCCAGCAGTTACAGTGCGGAGACCTACGAGCAGTACTTC. This gives the protein CASSYSAETYEQYF.

Ten or more counts support this clonotype. The rearrangement uses TRBV5-5 and TRBJ2-7; 10 nucleotides agree with TRBD1. Trimming cost V 4 bases and J 3 bases; bases outside gene matches: 4. Germline V gives CDR1 SGHKS, CDR2 YYEKEE (reference sequence). The length of the CDR3 is 14 residues. The CDR3 DNA follows: TGTGCCAGCAGCATGACAGGGGGCTTCTACGAGCAGTACTTC. Translating gives CASSMTGGFYEQYF.

This clonotype appeared many times. This sequence joins TRBV2 and TRBJ2-1; D is possibly TRBD2 (5 bases). The CDR3 has 11 residues. V was clipped by 4 bases and J by 10 bases, with 8 bases between them. Germline assignment: CDR1 SNHLY and CDR2 FYNNEI. The CDR3 protein is CASSVGEEQFF. For the CDR3, the DNA is TGTGCCAGCAGTGTTGGGGAGGAGCAGTTCTTC.

This clonotype was counted ten times or more. The V and J genes are TRBV6-1 and TRBJ2-1, with D perhaps matching TRBD1 (6 bases). The CDR3 contains 11 residues. Germline V gives CDR1 MNHNS, CDR2 SASEGT. Trimming took off 7 bases at V and 14 bases at J, with 15 bases between the two ends. CDR3 sequence: CASNLPGAEFF. As DNA, the CDR3 is TGTGCCAGCAATTTGCCAGGGGCTGAGTTCTTC.

This clonotype was detected ten times or more. V is TRBV28 and J is TRBJ2-3, with 12 bases fitting TRBD2. With 1 base clipped from V and 9 bases from J, the junction kept 11 bases outside the gene matches. CDR3 length: 17 amino acids. Germline V gene sequence: CDR1 MDHEN, CDR2 SYDVKM. The CDR3 here is CASSLSLAGGPWDTQYF. CDR3 in DNA: TGTGCCAGCAGTTTATCGCTAGCGGGAGGGCCGTGGGACACGCAGTATTTT.